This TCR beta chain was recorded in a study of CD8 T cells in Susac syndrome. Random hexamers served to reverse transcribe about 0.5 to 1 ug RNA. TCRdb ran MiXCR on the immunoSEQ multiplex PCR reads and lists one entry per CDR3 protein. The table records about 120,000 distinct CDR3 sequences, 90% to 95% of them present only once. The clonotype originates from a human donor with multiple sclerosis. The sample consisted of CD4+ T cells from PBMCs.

The CDR3 sequence: CASRSTSGNTIYF. DNA for the CDR3: TGTGCCAGCAGAAGTACCTCTGGAAACACCATATATTTT. The chain employs TRBV6-2 or TRBV6-3 and TRBJ1-3; no clear D gene. V shed 6 bases and J shed 0 bases, with 6 bases lying between them. The length of the CDR3 is 13 residues. CDR1 is MNHEY and CDR2 is SVGEGT in the germline V gene.